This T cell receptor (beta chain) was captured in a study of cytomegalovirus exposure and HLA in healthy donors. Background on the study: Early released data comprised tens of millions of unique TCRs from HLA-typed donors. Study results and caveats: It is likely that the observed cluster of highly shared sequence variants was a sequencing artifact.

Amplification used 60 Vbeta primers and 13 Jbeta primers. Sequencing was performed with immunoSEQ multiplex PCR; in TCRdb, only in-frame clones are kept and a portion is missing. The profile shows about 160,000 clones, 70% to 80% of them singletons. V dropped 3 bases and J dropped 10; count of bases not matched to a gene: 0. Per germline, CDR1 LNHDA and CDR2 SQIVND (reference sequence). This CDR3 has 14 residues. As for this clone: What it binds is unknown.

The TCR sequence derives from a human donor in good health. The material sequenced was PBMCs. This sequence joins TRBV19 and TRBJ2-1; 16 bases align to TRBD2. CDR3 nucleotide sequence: TGTGCCAGTAGTATGGGACTAGCGGGAGGGGAGCAGTTCTTC. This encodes CASSMGLAGGEQFF.